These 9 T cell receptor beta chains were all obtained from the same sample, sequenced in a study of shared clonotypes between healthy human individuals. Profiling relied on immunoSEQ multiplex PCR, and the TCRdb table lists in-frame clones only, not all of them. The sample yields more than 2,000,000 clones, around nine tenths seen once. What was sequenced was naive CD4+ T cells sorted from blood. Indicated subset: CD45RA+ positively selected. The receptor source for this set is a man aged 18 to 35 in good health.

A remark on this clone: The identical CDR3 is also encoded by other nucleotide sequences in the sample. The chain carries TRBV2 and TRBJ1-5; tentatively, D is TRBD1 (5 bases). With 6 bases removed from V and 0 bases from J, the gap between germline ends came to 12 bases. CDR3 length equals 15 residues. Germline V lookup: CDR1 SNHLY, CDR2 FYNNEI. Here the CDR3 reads CASRGTGNSNQPQHF. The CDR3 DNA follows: TGTGCCAGCAGGGGCACAGGTAATAGCAATCAGCCCCAGCATTTT.

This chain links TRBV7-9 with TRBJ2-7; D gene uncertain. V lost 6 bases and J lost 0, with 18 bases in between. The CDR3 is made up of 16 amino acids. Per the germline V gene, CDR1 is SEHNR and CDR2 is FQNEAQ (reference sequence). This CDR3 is CASSRRTAISSYEQYF. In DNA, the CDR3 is TGTGCCAGCAGTCGCCGGACGGCTATAAGCTCCTACGAGCAGTACTTC.

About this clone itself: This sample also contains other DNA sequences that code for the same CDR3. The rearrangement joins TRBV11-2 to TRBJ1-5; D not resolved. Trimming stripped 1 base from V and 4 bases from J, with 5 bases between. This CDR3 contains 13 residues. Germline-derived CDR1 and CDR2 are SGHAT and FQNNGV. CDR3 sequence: CASSLALNQPQHF. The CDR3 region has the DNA TGTGCCAGCAGCTTAGCCTTAAATCAGCCCCAGCATTTT.

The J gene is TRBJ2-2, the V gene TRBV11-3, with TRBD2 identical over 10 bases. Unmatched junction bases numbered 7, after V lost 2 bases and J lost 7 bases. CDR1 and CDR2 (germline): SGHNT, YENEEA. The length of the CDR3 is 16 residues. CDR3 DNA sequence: TGTGCCAGCAGCTTATCTAGCGGGAGCAAGGGCGGGGAGCTGTTTTTT. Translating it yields CASSLSSGSKGGELFF.

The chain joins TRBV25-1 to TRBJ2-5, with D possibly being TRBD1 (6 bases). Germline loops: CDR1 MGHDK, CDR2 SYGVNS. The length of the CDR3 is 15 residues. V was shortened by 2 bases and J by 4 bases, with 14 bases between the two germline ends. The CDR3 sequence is CASSEGTGLTETQYF. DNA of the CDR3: TGTGCCAGCAGTGAAGGTACAGGGTTGACAGAGACCCAGTACTTC.

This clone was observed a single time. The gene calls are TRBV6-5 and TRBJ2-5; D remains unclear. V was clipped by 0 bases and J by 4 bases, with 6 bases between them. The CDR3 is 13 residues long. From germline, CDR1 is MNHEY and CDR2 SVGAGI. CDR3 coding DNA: TGTGCCAGCAGTTACTCGACGTTAGAGACCCAGTACTTC. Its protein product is CASSYSTLETQYF.

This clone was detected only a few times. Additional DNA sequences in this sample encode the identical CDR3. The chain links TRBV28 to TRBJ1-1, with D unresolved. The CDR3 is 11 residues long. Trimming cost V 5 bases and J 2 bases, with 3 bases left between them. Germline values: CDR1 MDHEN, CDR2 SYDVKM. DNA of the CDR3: TGTGCCAGCAGTGGCAACACTGAAGCTTTCTTT. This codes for CASSGNTEAFF.

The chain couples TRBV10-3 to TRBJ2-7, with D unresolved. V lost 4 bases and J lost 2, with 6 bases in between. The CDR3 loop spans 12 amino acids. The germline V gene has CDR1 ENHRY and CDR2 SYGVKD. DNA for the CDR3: TGTGCCATCAGTGGGGCCCCCTACGAGCAGTACTTC. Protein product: CAISGAPYEQYF.

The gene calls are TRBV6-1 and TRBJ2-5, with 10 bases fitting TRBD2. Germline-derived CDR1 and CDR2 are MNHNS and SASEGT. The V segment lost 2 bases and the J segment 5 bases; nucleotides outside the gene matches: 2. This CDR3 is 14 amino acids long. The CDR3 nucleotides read TGTGCCAGCAGTGAAAGGGGACTAGCGGAGACCCAGTACTTC. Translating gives CASSERGLAETQYF.